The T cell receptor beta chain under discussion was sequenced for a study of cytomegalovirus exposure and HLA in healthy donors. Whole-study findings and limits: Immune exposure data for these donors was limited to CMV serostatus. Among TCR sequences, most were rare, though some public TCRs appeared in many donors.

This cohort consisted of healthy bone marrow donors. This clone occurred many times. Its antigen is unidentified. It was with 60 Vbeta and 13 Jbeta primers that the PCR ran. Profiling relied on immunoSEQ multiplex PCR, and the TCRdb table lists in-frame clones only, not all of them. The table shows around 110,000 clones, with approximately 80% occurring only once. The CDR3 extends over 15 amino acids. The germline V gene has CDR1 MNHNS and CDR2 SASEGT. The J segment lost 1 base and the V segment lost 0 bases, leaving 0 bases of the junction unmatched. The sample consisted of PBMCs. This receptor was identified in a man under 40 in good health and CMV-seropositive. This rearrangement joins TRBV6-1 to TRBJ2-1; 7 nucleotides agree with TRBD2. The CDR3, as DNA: TGTGCCAGCAGTGAAGCAGCGGGATCCTACAATGAGCAGTTCTTC. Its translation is CASSEAAGSYNEQFF.